What follows are 2 T cell receptor beta chains derived from one specimen sequenced in a study of cytomegalovirus exposure and HLA in healthy donors. Both 60 Vbeta primers and 13 Jbeta primers went into the PCR. Data came from immunoSEQ multiplex PCR; TCRdb stores just in-frame clones and leaves some out. The sample shows about 38,000 clones, 66% of them seen only once. Sequences were obtained from PBMCs. These receptors all come from a man aged 50 or older in good health and CMV-seropositive.

This clone turned up a few times. The V and J genes are TRBV10-3 and TRBJ1-5; D gene unclear. The CDR3 length is 15 residues. The V end was cut by 1 base, the J end by 3 bases, with 10 bases between. Germline V gives CDR1 ENHRY, CDR2 SYGVKD. CDR3 in DNA: TGTGCCATCAGTGAGTGGCAGGTCGCCAATCAGCCCCAGCATTTT. Amino acid sequence: CAISEWQVANQPQHF.

V and J are TRBV27 and TRBJ1-2; 8 nucleotides align to TRBD1. The CDR3 extends over 14 amino acids. Germline values: CDR1 MNHEY, CDR2 SMNVEV (reference sequence). V gave up 4 bases and J gave up 7 bases; unmatched junction bases: 8. This CDR3 reads CASSSDRGFSGYTF. The CDR3 DNA reads TGTGCCAGCAGTTCCGACAGGGGTTTTAGTGGCTACACCTTC.